This passage covers 19 T cell receptor beta chains from one sample sequenced in a study of identical twins (dated by TCRdb to the mid-2010s). The library came from 5' RACE. Sequenced on an Illumina HiSeq 2000. TCRdb reprocessed the public reads (quality trimming at Q25 with fastp, clone calling with MiXCR) and kept in-frame beta chains. One record per CDR3 amino acid sequence lists the most common genes and DNA. The sample table lists around 650,000 distinct CDR3 sequences, less than 9% of them with a count of one. The ten most abundant clones make up less than 2% of the sample. This sample was shared with a second study, whose subject was yellow fever vaccine responses in identical twins.

The sample taken for sequencing was PBMCs. These receptors all stem from a woman younger than 35 in good health.

This clonotype was seen a few times. The chain couples TRBV4-2 to TRBJ1-2; TRBD1 matches 7 bases. J lost 3 bases, V lost 1 base, and 11 bases had no gene match. The CDR3 is made up of 17 amino acids. CDR1 and CDR2 from the germline V gene are LGHNA and YNFKEQ. DNA of the CDR3: TGTGCCAGCAGCCAAGTGGGGGAAGGACAGGACTACTATGGCTACACCTTC. It specifies CASSQVGEGQDYYGYTF.

The chain joins TRBV5-1 to TRBJ2-5; 13 bases are shared with TRBD2. The CDR3 has 15 amino acids. Germline CDR1 and CDR2: SGHRS and YFSETQ. J gave up 4 bases and V 4 bases, and 4 bases lay outside the gene matches. This CDR3 is CASSPGLAGRETQYF. CDR3 DNA sequence: TGCGCCAGCAGCCCGGGACTAGCGGGGAGAGAGACCCAGTACTTC.

This clonotype was seen many times. The J gene is TRBJ2-3, the V gene TRBV10-3; TRBD2 agrees at 14 bases. CDR3 size: 14 residues. J gave up 4 bases and V 10 bases, and 4 bases lay outside the gene matches. Germline V gives CDR1 ENHRY, CDR2 SYGVKD. CDR3 sequence reads: CATEGLAGADTQYF. The CDR3, as DNA: TGTGCCACCGAGGGACTAGCGGGAGCAGATACGCAGTATTTT.

This clonotype was seen repeatedly, ten times or more. The gene calls are TRBV12-3 or TRBV12-4 and TRBJ1-5; no definite D call. The V and J ends lost 1 base and 4 bases respectively, with 5 bases between them. CDR3 length: 13 amino acids. The CDR3: CASSLGENQPQHF. The CDR3 DNA reads TGTGCCAGCAGTTTAGGGGAGAATCAGCCCCAGCATTTT.

This clonotype turned up a few times. The rearrangement uses TRBV29-1 and TRBJ1-5; perhaps TRBD1 as D (5 bases). Trimming removed 4 bases at V and 2 bases at J, with 12 bases between. Germline V gene lookup returns CDR1 SQVTM and CDR2 ANQGSEA. This CDR3 is built from 14 residues. CDR3 protein: CSVAVRDGNQPQHF. The CDR3 region has the DNA TGCAGCGTTGCTGTAAGGGACGGCAATCAGCCCCAGCATTTT.

This clonotype was observed at least ten times. J is TRBJ2-7 and V is TRBV10-3; D remains ambiguous. Germline V CDR1 and CDR2: ENHRY, SYGVKD. The CDR3 is 14 amino acids. V lost 1 base and J lost 6, with 13 bases in between. CDR3: CAISEYGPGREQYV. The DNA of the CDR3 is TGTGCCATCAGTGAGTACGGACCCGGCCGCGAGCAGTACGTC.

This clonotype was counted at least ten times. The chain links TRBV9 to TRBJ2-3; D unresolved. With 0 bases removed from V and 2 bases from J, the gap between germline ends came to 7 bases. Germline V gene sequence: CDR1 SGDLS, CDR2 YYNGEE. The CDR3 length is 14 residues. For the CDR3, the DNA is TGTGCCAGCAGCGTAGTTAGCCACACAGATACGCAGTATTTT. As protein: CASSVVSHTDTQYF.

This clonotype occurred a few times. The rearrangement joins TRBV20-1 to TRBJ2-1, with 10 positions matching TRBD2. Germline loops: CDR1 DFQATT, CDR2 SNEGSKA (reference sequence). The CDR3 contains 19 residues. With V trimmed by 0 bases and J by 0 bases, 11 bases remained unmatched. The CDR3 nucleotides are TGCAGTGCTAGAGAACGAGCGGGGGGGAAAGGAAGCTCCTACAATGAGCAGTTCTTC. Protein sequence: CSARERAGGKGSSYNEQFF.

This clonotype was counted only a few times. The chain has TRBV11-2 and TRBJ1-4; no clear D. Germline V gene sequence: CDR1 SGHAT, CDR2 FQNNGV. CDR3 length: 16 amino acids. Trimming took 2 bases from V and 3 from J, leaving 13 bases between them. CDR3 sequence reads: CASSLRTGSSNEKLFF. The CDR3 DNA reads as TGTGCCAGCAGCTTACGGACGGGATCTTCTAATGAAAAACTGTTTTTT.

This clonotype has at least ten counts. The chain carries TRBV7-8 and TRBJ1-2; D unresolved. Germline V CDR1 and CDR2: SGHVS, FQNEAQ. This CDR3 has 13 amino acids. V gave up 2 bases and J gave up 3 bases, with 7 bases separating them. CDR3 in amino acids: CASSLMRDYGYTF. DNA for the CDR3: TGTGCCAGCAGCTTAATGAGGGACTATGGCTACACCTTC.

This rearrangement joins TRBV20-1 to TRBJ2-1; 7 positions agree with TRBD2. Losses at the gene ends were 4 bases for V and 9 bases for J; bases not matched to a gene: 6. The CDR3 is 12 residues long. Per the germline V gene, CDR1 is DFQATT and CDR2 is SNEGSKA (reference sequence). The CDR3 sequence is CSAKLGGGEQFF. In nucleotides, the CDR3 is TGCAGTGCTAAACTAGGCGGGGGTGAGCAGTTCTTC.

This clonotype has just a few counts. The rearrangement joins TRBV7-9 to TRBJ2-5, with D hard to call. Germline V gene lookup returns CDR1 SEHNR and CDR2 FQNEAQ (reference sequence). Trimming pared 3 bases from V and 4 bases from J, leaving 6 bases between. The CDR3 length is 12 residues. In nucleotides, the CDR3 is TGTGCCAGCAGCTTTTACGGAGAGACCCAGTACTTC. Translated, it gives CASSFYGETQYF.

This clonotype has just a few counts. This chain connects TRBV15 to TRBJ2-1; D may be TRBD1 or TRBD2 (6 bases each). The CDR3 loop spans 16 amino acids. V was trimmed by 5 bases and J by 3 bases, leaving 17 bases between them. Germline V gene lookup returns CDR1 LNHNV and CDR2 YYDKDF (reference sequence). CDR3 DNA sequence: TGTGCCACCAGCTCCACTGTGGGGGGCCACTACAATGAGCAGTTCTTC. Translated: CATSSTVGGHYNEQFF.

This clonotype came up many times. The genes are TRBV6-5 and TRBJ2-4; 9 bases align to TRBD1. J gave up 7 bases and V 2 bases, and 3 bases lay outside the gene matches. Germline CDR1 MNHEY, CDR2 SVGAGI. This CDR3 contains 14 residues. As DNA, the CDR3 is TGTGCCAGCAGTTACAGCGACAGGGGGAACATTCAGTACTTC. Protein: CASSYSDRGNIQYF.

This clonotype was found many times. The chain combines TRBV5-1 with TRBJ2-1; 7 bases fit TRBD2. The germline V gene has CDR1 SGHRS and CDR2 YFSETQ. The CDR3 is 17 amino acids. The junction had 6 bases not matched to a gene; V was cut back by 0 bases and J by 0 bases. This CDR3 is CASSLGGGPPSYNEQFF. For the CDR3, the DNA is TGCGCCAGCAGCTTGGGCGGGGGACCCCCCTCCTACAATGAGCAGTTCTTC.

This rearrangement joins TRBV28 to TRBJ2-6; the D gene is possibly TRBD1 (6 bases). The CDR3 consists of 15 residues. Germline assignment: CDR1 MDHEN and CDR2 SYDVKM. Between the trimmed V and J ends, which lost 6 bases and 2 bases, there was a span of 11 bases. CDR3 loop: CASRDRTAGANVLTF. For the CDR3, the DNA is TGTGCCAGCAGGGACAGAACTGCTGGGGCCAACGTCCTGACTTTC.

In its sample, this clonotype was seen a few times. The chain carries TRBV11-2 and TRBJ2-7; weak D call: TRBD1 (6 bases). Germline values: CDR1 SGHAT, CDR2 FQNNGV. The ends were cut back, 2 bases at V and 1 base at J, with 15 bases in the middle. CDR3 length: 16 amino acids. CDR3 sequence: CASSLSTGPPSYEQYF. CDR3 sequence (DNA): TGTGCCAGCAGCTTATCGACAGGACCCCCTTCCTACGAGCAGTACTTC. Full variable domain (remainder filled in from reference TRBV11-2 and TRBJ2-7): EAGVAQSPRYKIIEKRQSVAFWCNPISGHATLYWYQQILGQGPKLLIQFQNNGVVDDSQLPKDRFSAERLKGVDSTLKIQPAKLEDSAVYLCASSLSTGPPSYEQYFGPGTRLTVT.

The V call is TRBV5-1, the J call TRBJ2-3; possible D gene TRBD2, 5 bases. Trimming cost V 5 bases and J 1 base, with 20 bases left between them. CDR3 size: 17 residues. CDR1 and CDR2 (germline): SGHRS, YFSETQ. The chain's CDR3 is CASSLLRETKGTDTQYF. CDR3 DNA sequence: TGCGCCAGCAGTCTATTACGTGAGACTAAGGGCACAGATACGCAGTATTTT.

This chain links TRBV2 with TRBJ2-2, with D hard to call. There are 17 residues in the CDR3. Deletions cut 10 bases from V and 1 base from J, with 22 bases between. The germline gives CDR1 SNHLY, CDR2 FYNNEI. As DNA, the CDR3 is TGTGCCATCTGTCCTCGTTTAGGGCCTAAGAACACCGGGGAGCTGTTTTTT. Protein: CAICPRLGPKNTGELFF.